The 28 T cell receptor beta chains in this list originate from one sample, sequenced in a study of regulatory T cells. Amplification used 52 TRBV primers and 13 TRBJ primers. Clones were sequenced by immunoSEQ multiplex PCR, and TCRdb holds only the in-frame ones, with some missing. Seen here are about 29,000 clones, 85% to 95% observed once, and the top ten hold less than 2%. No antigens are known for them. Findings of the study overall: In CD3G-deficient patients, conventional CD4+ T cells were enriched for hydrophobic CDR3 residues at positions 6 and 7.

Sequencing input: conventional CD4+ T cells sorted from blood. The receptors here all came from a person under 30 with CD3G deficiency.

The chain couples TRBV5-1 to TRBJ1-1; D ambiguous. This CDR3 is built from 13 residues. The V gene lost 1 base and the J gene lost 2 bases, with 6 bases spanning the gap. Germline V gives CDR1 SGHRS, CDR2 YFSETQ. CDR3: CASSLFFNTEAFF. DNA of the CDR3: TGCGCCAGCAGCTTGTTCTTTAACACTGAAGCTTTCTTT.

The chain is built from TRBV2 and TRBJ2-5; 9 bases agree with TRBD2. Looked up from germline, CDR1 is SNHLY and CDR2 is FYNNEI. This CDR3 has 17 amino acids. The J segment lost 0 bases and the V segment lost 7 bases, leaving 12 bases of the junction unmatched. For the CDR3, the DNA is TGTGCCAGCACCCTCGGAGGGGGACTAGCATACCAAGAGACCCAGTACTTC. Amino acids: CASTLGGGLAYQETQYF.

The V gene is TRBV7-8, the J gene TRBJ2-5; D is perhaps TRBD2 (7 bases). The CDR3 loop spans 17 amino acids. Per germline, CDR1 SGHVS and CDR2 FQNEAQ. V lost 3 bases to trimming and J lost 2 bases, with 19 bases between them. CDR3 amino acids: CASSFYFTGGQQETQYF. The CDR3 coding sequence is TGTGCCAGCAGCTTTTATTTTACGGGGGGCCAACAAGAGACCCAGTACTTC.

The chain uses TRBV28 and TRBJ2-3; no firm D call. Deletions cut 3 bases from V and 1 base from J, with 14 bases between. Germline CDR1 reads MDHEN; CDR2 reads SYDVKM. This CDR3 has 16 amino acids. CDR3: CASSFISRFRTDTQYF. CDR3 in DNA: TGTGCCAGCAGTTTTATCTCGCGTTTCCGCACAGATACGCAGTATTTT.

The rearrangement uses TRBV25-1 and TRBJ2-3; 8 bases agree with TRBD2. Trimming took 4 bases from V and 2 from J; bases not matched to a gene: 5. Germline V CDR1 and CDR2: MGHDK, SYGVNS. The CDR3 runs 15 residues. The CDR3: CASSGAGGNTDTQYF. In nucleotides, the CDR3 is TGTGCCAGCAGTGGTGCGGGGGGAAACACAGATACGCAGTATTTT.

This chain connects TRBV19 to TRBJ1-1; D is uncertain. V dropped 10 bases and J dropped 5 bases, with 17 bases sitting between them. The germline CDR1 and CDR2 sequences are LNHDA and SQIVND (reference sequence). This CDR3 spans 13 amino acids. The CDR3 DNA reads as TGTGCCACCCTCAACCAACAGTGGACTGAAGCTTTCTTT. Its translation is CATLNQQWTEAFF.

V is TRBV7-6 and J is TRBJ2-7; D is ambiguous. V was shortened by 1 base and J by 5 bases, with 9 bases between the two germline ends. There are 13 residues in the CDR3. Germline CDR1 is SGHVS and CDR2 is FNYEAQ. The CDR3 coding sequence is TGTGCCAGCAGCTTAGGGGGAACCGACGAGCAGTACTTC. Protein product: CASSLGGTDEQYF.

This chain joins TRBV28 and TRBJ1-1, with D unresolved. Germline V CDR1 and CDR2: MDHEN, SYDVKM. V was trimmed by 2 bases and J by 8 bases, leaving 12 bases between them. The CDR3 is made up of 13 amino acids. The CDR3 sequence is CASSLEGRLEAFF. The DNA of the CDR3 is TGTGCCAGCAGTTTAGAAGGACGGTTAGAAGCTTTCTTT.

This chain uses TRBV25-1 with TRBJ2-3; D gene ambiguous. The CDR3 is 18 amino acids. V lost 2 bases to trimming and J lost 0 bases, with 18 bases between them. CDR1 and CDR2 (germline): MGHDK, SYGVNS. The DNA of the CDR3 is TGTGCCAGCAGTGAACAGACCGGCATTCCATTTAGCACAGATACGCAGTATTTT. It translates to CASSEQTGIPFSTDTQYF.

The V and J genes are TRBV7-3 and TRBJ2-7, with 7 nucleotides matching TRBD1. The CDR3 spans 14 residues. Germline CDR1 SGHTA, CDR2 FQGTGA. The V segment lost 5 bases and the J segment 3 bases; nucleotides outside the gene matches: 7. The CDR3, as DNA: TGTGCCAGCAGCCCACGACAGGGTAACTACGAGCAGTACTTC. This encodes CASSPRQGNYEQYF. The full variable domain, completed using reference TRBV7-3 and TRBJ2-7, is GAGVSQTPSNKVTEKGKYVELRCDPISGHTALYWYRQSLGQGPEFLIYFQGTGAADDSGLPNDRFFAVRPEGSVSTLKIQRTERGDSAVYLCASSPRQGNYEQYFGPGTRLTVT.

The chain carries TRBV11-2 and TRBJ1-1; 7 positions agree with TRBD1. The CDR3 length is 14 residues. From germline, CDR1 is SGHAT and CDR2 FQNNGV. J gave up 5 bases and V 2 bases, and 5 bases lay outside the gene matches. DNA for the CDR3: TGTGCCAGCAGCTTACAGGGGGATGGAACTGAAGCTTTCTTT. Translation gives CASSLQGDGTEAFF. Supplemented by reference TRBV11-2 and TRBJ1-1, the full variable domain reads EAGVAQSPRYKIIEKRQSVAFWCNPISGHATLYWYQQILGQGPKLLIQFQNNGVVDDSQLPKDRFSAERLKGVDSTLKIQPAKLEDSAVYLCASSLQGDGTEAFFGQGTRLTVV.

The CDR3 bases are TGCGCCAGCAGCCGCACCATACGGGACACCTACTATGGCTACACCTTC. Amino acid sequence: CASSRTIRDTYYGYTF. This sequence joins TRBV4-1 and TRBJ1-2; TRBD1 is a possible D gene (6 bases). The CDR3 is made up of 16 amino acids. Trimming stripped 4 bases from V and 3 bases from J, with 18 bases between. Germline loops: CDR1 MGHRA, CDR2 YSYEKL.

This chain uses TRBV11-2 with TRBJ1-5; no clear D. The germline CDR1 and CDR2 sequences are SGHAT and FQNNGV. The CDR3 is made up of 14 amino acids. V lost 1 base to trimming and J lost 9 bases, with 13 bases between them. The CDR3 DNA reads TGTGCCAGCAGCTTAGGGGTTGGAACTTCGCCCCAGCATTTT. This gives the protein CASSLGVGTSPQHF.

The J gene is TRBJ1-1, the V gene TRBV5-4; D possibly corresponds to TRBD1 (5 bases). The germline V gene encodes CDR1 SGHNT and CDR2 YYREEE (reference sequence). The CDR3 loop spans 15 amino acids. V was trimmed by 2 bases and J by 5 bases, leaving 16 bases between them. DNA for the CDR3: TGTGCCAGCAGCTTCCAGGGAGCCAAGCGAACTGAAGCTTTCTTT. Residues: CASSFQGAKRTEAFF.

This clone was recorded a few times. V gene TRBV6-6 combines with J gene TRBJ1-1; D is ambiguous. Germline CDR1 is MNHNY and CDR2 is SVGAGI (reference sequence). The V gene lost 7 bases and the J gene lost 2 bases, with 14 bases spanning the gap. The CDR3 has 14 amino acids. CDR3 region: CASKGSGSNTEAFF. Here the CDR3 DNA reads TGTGCCAGCAAAGGGTCGGGGAGTAACACTGAAGCTTTCTTT.

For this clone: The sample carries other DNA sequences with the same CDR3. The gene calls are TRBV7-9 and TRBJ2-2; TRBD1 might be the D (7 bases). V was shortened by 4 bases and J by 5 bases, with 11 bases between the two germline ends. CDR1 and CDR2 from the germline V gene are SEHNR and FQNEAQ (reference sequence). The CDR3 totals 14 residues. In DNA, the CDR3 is TGTGCCAGCAGCTCCCAGGGGGGAACCGGGGAGCTGTTTTTT. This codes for CASSSQGGTGELFF.

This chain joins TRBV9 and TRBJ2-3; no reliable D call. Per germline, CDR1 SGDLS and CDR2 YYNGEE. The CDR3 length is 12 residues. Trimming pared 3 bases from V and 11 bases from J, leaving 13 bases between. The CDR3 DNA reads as TGTGCCAGCAGCGCAAGACTCGGCGAGCAGTATTTT. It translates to CASSARLGEQYF.

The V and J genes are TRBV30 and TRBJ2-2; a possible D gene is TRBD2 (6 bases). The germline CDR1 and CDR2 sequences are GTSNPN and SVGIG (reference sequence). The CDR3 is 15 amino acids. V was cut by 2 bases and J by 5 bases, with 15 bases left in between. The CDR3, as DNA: TGTGCCTGGAGTAGGTCGGGAGCTGGAACCGGGGAGCTGTTTTTT. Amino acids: CAWSRSGAGTGELFF.

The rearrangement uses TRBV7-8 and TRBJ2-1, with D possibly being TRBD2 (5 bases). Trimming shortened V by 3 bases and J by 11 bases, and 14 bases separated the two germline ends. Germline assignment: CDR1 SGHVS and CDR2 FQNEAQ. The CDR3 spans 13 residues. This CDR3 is CASSFGPTIQQFF. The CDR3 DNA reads TGTGCCAGCAGCTTCGGTCCGACTATTCAGCAGTTCTTC.

The CDR3 sequence: CASSLQTSVYNEQFF. DNA of the CDR3: TGTGCCAGCAGTTTACAGACTAGCGTTTACAATGAGCAGTTCTTC. V and J are TRBV28 and TRBJ2-1; 8 bases are shared with TRBD2. Germline V gives CDR1 MDHEN, CDR2 SYDVKM. This CDR3 is 15 amino acids long. V was pared by 2 bases and J by 4 bases, with 4 bases of the junction left unmatched.

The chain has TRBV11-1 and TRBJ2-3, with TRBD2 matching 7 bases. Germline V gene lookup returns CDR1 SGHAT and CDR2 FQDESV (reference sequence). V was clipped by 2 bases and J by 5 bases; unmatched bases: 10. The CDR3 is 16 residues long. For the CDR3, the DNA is TGTGCCAGCAGCTTACGGTCGGCGGGAGTAGAAGATACGCAGTATTTT. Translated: CASSLRSAGVEDTQYF.

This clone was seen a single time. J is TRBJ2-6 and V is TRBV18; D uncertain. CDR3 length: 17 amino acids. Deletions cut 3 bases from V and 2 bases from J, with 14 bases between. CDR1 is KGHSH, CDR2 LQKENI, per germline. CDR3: CASSPGNRKPGANVLTF. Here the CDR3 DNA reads TGTGCCAGCTCACCGGGAAACAGAAAGCCTGGGGCCAACGTCCTGACTTTC.

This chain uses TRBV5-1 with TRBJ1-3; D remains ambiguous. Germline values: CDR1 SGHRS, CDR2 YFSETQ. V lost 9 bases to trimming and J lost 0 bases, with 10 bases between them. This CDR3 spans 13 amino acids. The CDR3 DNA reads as TGCGCCAACCACATTCACTCTGGAAACACCATATATTTT. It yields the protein CANHIHSGNTIYF.

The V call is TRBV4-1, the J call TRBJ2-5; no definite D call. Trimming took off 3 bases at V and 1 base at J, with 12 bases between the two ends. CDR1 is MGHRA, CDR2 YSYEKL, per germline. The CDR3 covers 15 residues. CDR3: CASSQTGRFQETQYF. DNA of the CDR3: TGCGCCAGCAGCCAGACTGGACGGTTCCAAGAGACCCAGTACTTC.

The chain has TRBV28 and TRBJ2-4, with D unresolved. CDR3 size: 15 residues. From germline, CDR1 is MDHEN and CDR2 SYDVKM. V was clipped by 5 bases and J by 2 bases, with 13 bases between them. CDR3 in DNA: TGTGCCAGCAGTGCTACAGTAAGGCCCAAAAACATTCAGTACTTC. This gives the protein CASSATVRPKNIQYF.

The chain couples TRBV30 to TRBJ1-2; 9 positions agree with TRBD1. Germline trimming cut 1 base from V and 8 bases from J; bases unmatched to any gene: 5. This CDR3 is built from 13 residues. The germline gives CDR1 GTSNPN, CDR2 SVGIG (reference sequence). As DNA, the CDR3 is TGTGCCTGGAGTGCCGGGACAGGGAGCGGCTACACCTTC. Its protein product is CAWSAGTGSGYTF.

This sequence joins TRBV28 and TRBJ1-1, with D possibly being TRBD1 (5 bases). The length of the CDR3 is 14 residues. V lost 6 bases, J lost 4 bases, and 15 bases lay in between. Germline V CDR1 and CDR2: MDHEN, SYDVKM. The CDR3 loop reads CASSPTVRGTEAFF. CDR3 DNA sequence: TGTGCCAGCAGCCCGACAGTTCGGGGCACTGAAGCTTTCTTT.

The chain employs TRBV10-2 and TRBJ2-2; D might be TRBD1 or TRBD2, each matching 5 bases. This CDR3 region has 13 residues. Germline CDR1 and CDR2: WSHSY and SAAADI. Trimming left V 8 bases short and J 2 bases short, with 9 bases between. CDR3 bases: TGCGCCAGCCGTGGGGACAACACCGGGGAGCTGTTTTTT. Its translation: CASRGDNTGELFF.